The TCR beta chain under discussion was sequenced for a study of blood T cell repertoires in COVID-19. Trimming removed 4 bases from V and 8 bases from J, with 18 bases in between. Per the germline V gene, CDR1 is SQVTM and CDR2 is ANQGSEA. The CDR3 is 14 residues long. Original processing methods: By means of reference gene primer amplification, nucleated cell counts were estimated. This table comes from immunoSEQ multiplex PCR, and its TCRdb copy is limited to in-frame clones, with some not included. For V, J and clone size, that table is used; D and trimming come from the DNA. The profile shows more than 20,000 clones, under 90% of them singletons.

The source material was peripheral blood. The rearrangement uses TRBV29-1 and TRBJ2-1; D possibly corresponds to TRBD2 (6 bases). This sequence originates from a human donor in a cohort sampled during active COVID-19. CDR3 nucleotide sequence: TGCAGCGTTGGAGGGGCAAGGGGCGGGGATGAGCAGTTCTTC. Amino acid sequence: CSVGGARGGDEQFF.